This T cell receptor (beta chain) was retrieved from a study of blood T cell repertoires in COVID-19. Participant-reported clinical history was the basis for cohort assignment. Someone with COVID-19 had been met by exposed participants within 2 weeks before study entry. Under the authors' procedure: It was from reference gene primer amplification that nucleated cell counts were estimated. Generated by immunoSEQ multiplex PCR, the TCRdb table keeps only in-frame clones and is missing some. The D gene and trimming were derived from the DNA, and the V and J assignments and clone size from that table. The data show 200,000 to 250,000 clones, around 82% seen once. The CDR3 is made up of 14 amino acids. The ends were cut back, 2 bases at V and 1 base at J, with 8 bases in the middle. Germline V gene lookup returns CDR1 LGHDT and CDR2 YNNKEL (reference sequence).

The sequencing input was PBMCs or T cells enriched from blood (not recorded which). The sequence derives from a woman in her fifties or sixties who had been exposed to COVID-19. The rearrangement links TRBV3-1 (or the pseudogene TRBV3-2) to TRBJ1-1, with D hard to call. The CDR3 is CASSQRHSNTEAFF. In DNA, the CDR3 is TGTGCCAGCAGCCAACGCCACTCGAACACTGAAGCTTTCTTT.